These 26 T cell receptor beta chains originate from one sample sequenced in a study of blood T cell repertoires in COVID-19. Generated by immunoSEQ multiplex PCR, the TCRdb table keeps only in-frame clones and is missing some. The top ten clones hold 10% to 13% of a sample with around 130,000 clones, 75% to 90% of them seen once. The sequenced sample consisted of peripheral blood. These receptors all come from a man aged 55 to 70 with active or convalescent COVID-19.

The genes are TRBV11-2 and TRBJ2-7; 7 bases match TRBD1. The germline V gene has CDR1 SGHAT and CDR2 FQNNGV. The CDR3 consists of 17 residues. The V and J ends lost 1 base and 3 bases, in that order; junction bases with no gene match: 12. CDR3 nucleotide sequence: TGTGCCAGCAGCTTAGGGGACAGTAGGGTAGGCAGCTACGAGCAGTACTTC. Amino acids: CASSLGDSRVGSYEQYF.

This CDR3 reads CASSAMGLKEEQFF. CDR3 bases: TGTGCCAGCAGCGCAATGGGACTAAAAGAAGAGCAGTTCTTC. The chain joins TRBV9 to TRBJ2-1; TRBD2 matches at 7 bases. The length of the CDR3 is 14 residues. The junction had 10 bases not matched to a gene; V was cut back by 3 bases and J by 10 bases. The germline V gene encodes CDR1 SGDLS and CDR2 YYNGEE.

This clone was seen once. The V call is TRBV4-2, the J call TRBJ2-5; the D gene is possibly TRBD1 (6 bases). The CDR3 contains 13 residues. Trimming pared 0 bases from V and 4 bases from J, leaving 6 bases between. CDR1 and CDR2 (germline): LGHNA, YNFKEQ. The CDR3 is CASSQEGGETQYF. In DNA, the CDR3 is TGTGCCAGCAGCCAAGAAGGGGGAGAGACCCAGTACTTC.

This rearrangement joins TRBV4-1 to TRBJ2-1; TRBD2 matches at 7 bases. V was pared by 2 bases and J by 8 bases, with 9 bases of the junction left unmatched. The CDR3 length is 15 residues. The germline CDR1 and CDR2 sequences are MGHRA and YSYEKL. CDR3 nucleotide sequence: TGCGCCAGCAGCCAACTCGGCGGGAGAAGGGATGAGCAGTTCTTC. Its translation: CASSQLGGRRDEQFF.

The chain links TRBV29-1 to TRBJ2-7, with D possibly matching TRBD1 (6 bases). This CDR3 region has 14 residues. Deletions cut 6 bases from V and 3 bases from J, with 18 bases between. Germline CDR1 is SQVTM and CDR2 is ANQGSEA. The CDR3 spells CSVVVPGHRYEQYF. DNA of the CDR3: TGCAGCGTCGTAGTCCCGGGACATCGCTACGAGCAGTACTTC.

J is TRBJ1-4 and V is TRBV28, with TRBD1 as a possible D gene (6 bases). This CDR3 has 12 residues. Germline V gene data show CDR1 as MDHEN and CDR2 as SYDVKM. V lost 7 bases and J lost 8, with 11 bases in between. CDR3 in DNA: TGTGCCAGCAAACAGGGTCAAGAAAAACTGTTTTTT. As protein: CASKQGQEKLFF. Looking up the rest from reference TRBV28 and TRBJ1-4 gives the full variable domain: DVKVTQSSRYLVKRTGEKVFLECVQDMDHENMFWYRQDPGLGLRLIYFSYDVKMKEKGDIPEGYSVSREKKERFSLILESASTNQTSMYLCASKQGQEKLFFGSGTQLSVL.

The J gene is TRBJ1-2, the V gene TRBV6-5, with a tentative D call TRBD1 (5 bases). This CDR3 region has 15 residues. V was clipped by 2 bases and J by 7 bases, with 17 bases between them. Germline CDR1 and CDR2: MNHEY and SVGAGI. In DNA form, the CDR3 reads TGTGCCAGCAGTTACGGTCTTCGGCAGGGCCCTGGCTACACCTTC. Protein product: CASSYGLRQGPGYTF.

The chain couples TRBV6-6 to TRBJ2-2; 9 bases are shared with TRBD1. Losses at the gene ends were 5 bases for V and 1 base for J; bases not matched to a gene: 2. This CDR3 is built from 15 residues. Per the germline V gene, CDR1 is MNHNY and CDR2 is SVGAGI (reference sequence). CDR3 in DNA: TGTGCCAGCAGTAAGGACAGGGGGAACACCGGGGAGCTGTTTTTT. It translates to CASSKDRGNTGELFF.

The chain uses TRBV5-4 and TRBJ1-2, with D possibly matching TRBD1 (5 bases). The length of the CDR3 is 14 residues. The V end lost 3 bases, the J end lost 1 base, and 10 bases lay between the germline ends. Germline V gene data show CDR1 as SGHNT and CDR2 as YYREEE (reference sequence). CDR3: CASSWGRFNYGYTF. The CDR3 DNA follows: TGTGCCAGCAGCTGGGGCCGGTTTAACTATGGCTACACCTTC.

The chain recombines TRBV3-1 (or the pseudogene TRBV3-2) with TRBJ1-4, with TRBD1 matching over 8 bases. The CDR3 is 16 residues long. V trimming: 1 base; J trimming: 6 bases; junction bases outside the gene matches: 7. Germline V gene lookup returns CDR1 LGHDT and CDR2 YNNKEL (reference sequence). The CDR3 coding sequence is TGTGCCAGCAGCCAAGTCCGACAGGGGCGGTATGAAAAACTGTTTTTT. This codes for CASSQVRQGRYEKLFF.

This rearrangement joins TRBV7-9 to TRBJ2-1; 7 positions agree with TRBD1. Looked up from germline, CDR1 is SEHNR and CDR2 is FQNEAQ (reference sequence). The CDR3 contains 15 residues. Unmatched junction bases numbered 5, after V lost 1 base and J lost 5 bases. CDR3 sequence reads: CASSLGQGPHNEQFF. For the CDR3, the DNA is TGTGCCAGCAGCTTAGGACAGGGCCCCCACAATGAGCAGTTCTTC.

V is TRBV5-4 and J is TRBJ2-7, with 7 bases aligning to TRBD2. This CDR3 comprises 15 residues. Germline V CDR1 and CDR2: SGHNT, YYREEE (reference sequence). V lost 4 bases and J lost 2; bases outside the gene matches: 9. CDR3 amino acids: CASSRSGTGTYEQYF. The CDR3 DNA sequence: TGTGCCAGCAGCCGGAGCGGGACCGGAACCTACGAGCAGTACTTC.

This clone occurred a few times. The chain joins TRBV12-3 or TRBV12-4 to TRBJ1-1, with a weak D call TRBD1 (5 bases). CDR3 length: 13 residues. The V end lost 1 base, the J end lost 3 bases, and 6 bases lay between the germline ends. CDR3 region: CASSLEGDTEAFF. CDR3 sequence (DNA): TGTGCCAGCAGTTTAGAAGGGGACACTGAAGCTTTCTTT.

The chain recombines TRBV29-1 with TRBJ1-1; D perhaps matches TRBD1 (6 bases). The CDR3 consists of 13 residues. Between the trimmed V and J ends, which lost 2 bases and 3 bases, there was a span of 10 bases. Germline V gives CDR1 SQVTM, CDR2 ANQGSEA. The CDR3 loop is CSVEPGQYTEAFF. CDR3 coding DNA: TGCAGCGTTGAACCCGGACAGTACACTGAAGCTTTCTTT.

V usage is TRBV18 and J usage is TRBJ2-4, with a weak D call TRBD2 (6 bases). This CDR3 comprises 15 residues. The ends were cut back, 1 base at V and 8 bases at J, with 15 bases in the middle. Looked up from germline, CDR1 is KGHSH and CDR2 is LQKENI. In DNA, the CDR3 is TGTGCCAGCTCACCACGTACTAGCTTTATCGACATTCAGTACTTC. Protein: CASSPRTSFIDIQYF.

The J gene is TRBJ2-2, the V gene TRBV6-2 or TRBV6-3; D call uncertain. V was clipped by 0 bases and J by 1 base, with 3 bases between them. Germline values: CDR1 MNHEY, CDR2 SVGEGT. CDR3 length equals 14 residues. This CDR3 is CASSYSRNTGELFF. The CDR3 DNA reads TGTGCCAGCAGTTACTCCCGGAACACCGGGGAGCTGTTTTTT.

The chain combines TRBV5-1 with TRBJ2-1, with D maybe TRBD2 (6 bases). This CDR3 has 16 residues. CDR1 is SGHRS and CDR2 is YFSETQ in the germline V gene. Trimming removed 0 bases from V and 2 bases from J, with 12 bases in between. The CDR3 region has the DNA TGCGCCAGCAGCTTGGGCCCAGCGGGTACCTACAATGAGCAGTTCTTC. It codes for CASSLGPAGTYNEQFF.

This clone was observed a single time. The chain couples TRBV6-5 to TRBJ1-2; 8 bases agree with TRBD1. V lost 7 bases, J lost 2 bases, and 9 bases stayed unmatched. Germline V gene sequence: CDR1 MNHEY, CDR2 SVGAGI. The CDR3 is 15 residues long. Here the CDR3 reads CASTVDRGSNYGYTF. The CDR3 DNA is TGTGCCAGCACCGTTGACAGGGGAAGCAACTATGGCTACACCTTC.

The V gene is TRBV15, the J gene TRBJ2-1; D possibly corresponds to TRBD2 (6 bases). This CDR3 comprises 16 residues. Germline loops: CDR1 LNHNV, CDR2 YYDKDF (reference sequence). V dropped 2 bases and J dropped 8 bases, with 19 bases sitting between them. The CDR3 sequence is CATSRLTGPWEDEQFF. CDR3 bases: TGTGCCACCAGCAGACTAACCGGGCCTTGGGAGGATGAGCAGTTCTTC.

The rearrangement joins TRBV27 to TRBJ2-5; 11 bases match TRBD1. The length of the CDR3 is 16 residues. The J segment lost 2 bases and the V segment lost 2 bases, leaving 4 bases of the junction unmatched. CDR1 MNHEY and CDR2 SMNVEV come from the germline V gene (reference sequence). The CDR3 nucleotides read TGTGCCAGCAGTTTAAGGGGGGACAGGGGGCAAGAGACCCAGTACTTC. Translation: CASSLRGDRGQETQYF.

Written as DNA, the CDR3 is TGTGCCAGCAGTGAACTAGCGGGAGGAGCAGATACGCAGTATTTT. Amino acids: CASSELAGGADTQYF. The J gene is TRBJ2-3, the V gene TRBV6-1; 11 bases line up with TRBD2. The CDR3 covers 15 residues. The J segment lost 4 bases and the V segment lost 2 bases, leaving 2 bases of the junction unmatched. The germline CDR1 and CDR2 sequences are MNHNS and SASEGT.

The chain carries TRBV5-5 and TRBJ1-6, with D perhaps matching TRBD1 (6 bases). Trimming stripped 2 bases from V and 10 bases from J, with 13 bases between. The germline CDR1 and CDR2 sequences are SGHKS and YYEKEE (reference sequence). There are 14 residues in the CDR3. DNA of the CDR3: TGTGCCAGCAGCTTCTCAGGGGAAAGGTCACCCCTCCACTTT. Its translation is CASSFSGERSPLHF.

This clone was seen once. The V call is TRBV28, the J call TRBJ2-7; possibly TRBD1 for D (6 bases). V was trimmed by 3 bases and J by 1 base, leaving 16 bases between them. The CDR3 length is 16 residues. Germline-derived CDR1 and CDR2 are MDHEN and SYDVKM. The CDR3 DNA reads TGTGCCAGCAGTTTGGGCTGGGGGCAGGGATCCTACGAGCAGTACTTC. Residues: CASSLGWGQGSYEQYF.

This chain uses TRBV5-6 with TRBJ1-1; TRBD1 is a possible D gene (6 bases). This CDR3 comprises 15 residues. V gave up 0 bases and J gave up 7 bases, with 16 bases separating them. CDR1 and CDR2 from the germline V gene are SGHDT and YYEEEE. The CDR3 DNA is TGTGCCAGCAGCTTGGTAGCGGGGGCCGACCGTGAAGCTTTCTTT. The encoded protein is CASSLVAGADREAFF. Supplemented by reference TRBV5-6 and TRBJ1-1, the full variable domain reads DAGVTQSPTHLIKTRGQQVTLRCSPKSGHDTVSWYQQALGQGPQFIFQYYEEEERQRGNFPDRFSGHQFPNYSSELNVNALLLGDSALYLCASSLVAGADREAFFGQGTRLTVV.

The V and J genes are TRBV14 and TRBJ2-7; D is ambiguous. The CDR3 is made up of 12 amino acids. Trimming removed 1 base from V and 5 bases from J, with 6 bases in between. Germline lookup yields CDR1 SGHDN and CDR2 FVKESK. The CDR3 DNA is TGTGCCAGCAGCCAAGTTCCCAACGAGCAGTACTTC. Its protein is CASSQVPNEQYF.

The V and J genes are TRBV27 and TRBJ1-1; 7 bases are shared with TRBD1. This CDR3 comprises 16 residues. The germline V gene encodes CDR1 MNHEY and CDR2 SMNVEV (reference sequence). V trimming: 6 bases; J trimming: 7 bases; junction bases outside the gene matches: 17. The CDR3 reads CASSWRQGRSHGEAFF. The CDR3 DNA reads TGTGCCAGCAGCTGGCGACAGGGACGAAGTCACGGTGAAGCTTTCTTT.